This passage covers 5 T cell receptor beta chains from one sample sequenced in a study of human T cells and chemical hapten exposure. The time point is: patch test 3, about 24 weeks after DPC sensitization. Treatment noted: therapeutic diphenylcyclopropenone sensitization with weekly scalp DPC. Unfractionated whole blood served as the source for total RNA extraction. TCRdb reprocessed the RACE reads with MiXCR, giving one entry per CDR3 protein. The sample lists 35,000 to 45,000 distinct CDR3 sequences, about 13% occurring once. The material was whole blood, obtained in connection with sensitization to the hapten diphenylcyclopropenone (DPC). These receptor sequences come from a woman aged 35 to 49 with alopecia areata. Some clones in this sample may be carry-over from other donors' samples.

This clonotype showed up many times. This chain uses TRBV14 with TRBJ2-5, with D perhaps matching TRBD2 (6 bases). Germline CDR1 SGHDN, CDR2 FVKESK. The CDR3 is 17 amino acids. V was pared by 1 base and J by 5 bases, with 20 bases between. The CDR3 DNA reads TGTGCCAGCAGCCAAGTCAATATACCGCGGGGCGGGGAGACCCAGTACTTC. This encodes CASSQVNIPRGGETQYF.

This clonotype was recorded many times. The J gene is TRBJ2-7, the V gene TRBV4-2, with TRBD1 matching 7 bases. Germline V CDR1 and CDR2: LGHNA, YNFKEQ. After removal of 0 bases from V and 3 bases from J, the junction contained 2 bases not matched to a gene. This CDR3 contains 14 residues. The CDR3 loop is CASSQETGYYEQYF. CDR3 in DNA: TGTGCCAGCAGCCAAGAGACAGGGTACTACGAGCAGTACTTC.

This clonotype was recorded a few times. The CDR3 protein is CSARNQAGYEQFF. CDR3 nucleotides: TGCAGTGCTAGAAATCAAGCGGGGTATGAGCAGTTCTTC. V gene TRBV20-1 combines with J gene TRBJ2-1; 7 nucleotides agree with TRBD2. The CDR3 runs to 13 residues. With V trimmed by 2 bases and J by 8 bases, 6 bases remained unmatched. CDR1 and CDR2 (germline): DFQATT, SNEGSKA (reference sequence).

The sample holds many counts of this clonotype. This chain links TRBV24-1 with TRBJ2-2, with TRBD1 matching 7 bases. Germline trimming cut 10 bases from V and 6 bases from J; bases unmatched to any gene: 1. From germline, CDR1 is KGHDR and CDR2 SFDVKD. This CDR3 is built from 11 residues. CDR3 DNA: TGTGCCACTGGACAGGCCGGGGAGCTGTTTTTT. As protein: CATGQAGELFF.

This sequence joins TRBV18 and TRBJ1-1; 8 bases agree with TRBD1. This CDR3 region has 15 residues. Trimming cost V 3 bases and J 3 bases; bases outside gene matches: 6. Germline V gives CDR1 KGHSH, CDR2 LQKENI. In nucleotides, the CDR3 is TGTGCCAGCTCACCGGAAGGACAGGGCTACACTGAAGCTTTCTTT. Amino acids: CASSPEGQGYTEAFF.